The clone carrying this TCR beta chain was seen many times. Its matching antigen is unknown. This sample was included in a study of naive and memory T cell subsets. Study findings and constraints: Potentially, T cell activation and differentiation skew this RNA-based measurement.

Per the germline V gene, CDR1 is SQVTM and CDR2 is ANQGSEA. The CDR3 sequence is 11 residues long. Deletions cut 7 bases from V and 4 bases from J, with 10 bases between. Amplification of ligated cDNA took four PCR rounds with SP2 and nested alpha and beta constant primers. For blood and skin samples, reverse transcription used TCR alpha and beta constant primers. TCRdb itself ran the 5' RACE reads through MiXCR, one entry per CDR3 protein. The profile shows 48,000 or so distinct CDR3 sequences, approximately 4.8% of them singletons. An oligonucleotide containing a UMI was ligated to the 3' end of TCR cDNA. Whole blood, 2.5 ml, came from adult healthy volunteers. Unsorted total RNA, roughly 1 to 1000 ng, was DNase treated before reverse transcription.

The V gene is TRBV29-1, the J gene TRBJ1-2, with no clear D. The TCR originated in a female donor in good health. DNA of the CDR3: TGCAGCGCCAGGACTGTCTATGGCTACACCTTC. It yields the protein CSARTVYGYTF.